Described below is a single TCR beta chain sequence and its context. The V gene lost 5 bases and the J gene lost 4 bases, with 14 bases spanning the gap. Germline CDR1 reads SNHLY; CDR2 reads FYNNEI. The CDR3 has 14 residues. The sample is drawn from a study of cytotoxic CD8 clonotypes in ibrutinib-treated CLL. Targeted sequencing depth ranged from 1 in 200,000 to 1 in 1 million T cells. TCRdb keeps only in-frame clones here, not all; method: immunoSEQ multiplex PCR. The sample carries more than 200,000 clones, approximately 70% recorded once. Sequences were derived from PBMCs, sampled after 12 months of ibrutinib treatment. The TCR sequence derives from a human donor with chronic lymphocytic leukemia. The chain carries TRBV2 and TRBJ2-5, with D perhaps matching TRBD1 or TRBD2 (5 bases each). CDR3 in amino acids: CASSPDPGRETQYF. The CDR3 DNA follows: TGTGCCAGCAGTCCGGACCCAGGGAGAGAGACCCAGTACTTC.